The 26 T cell receptor beta chains reported below all come from one sample, sequenced in a study of T-cell reconstitution after alpha-beta-depleted transplantation in children. Library preparation (for TCRbeta) was performed with unique molecular identifiers. TCRdb re-derived calls from the PCR reads in MiXCR, one entry per CDR3 protein. The sample lists over 120,000 distinct CDR3 sequences; around 8.8% were seen once. The sequences come from PBMCs, mostly from graft donor cells, collected 180 days after TCRalphabeta/CD19-depleted stem cell transplant. Receptor source: a female patient aged 2 to 10 who had a stem cell transplant for congenital amegakaryocytic thrombocytopenia, so the T cells may come from the graft donor.

Ten or more counts support this clonotype. The chain uses TRBV29-1 and TRBJ2-7; D call uncertain. Trimming took off 3 bases at V and 0 bases at J, with 15 bases between the two ends. There are 15 residues in the CDR3. Looked up from germline, CDR1 is SQVTM and CDR2 is ANQGSEA. In nucleotides, the CDR3 is TGCAGCGTTGAGGTTGCCCTAATATCCTCCTACGAGCAGTACTTC. Amino acids: CSVEVALISSYEQYF.

This clonotype was counted many times. V usage is TRBV29-1 and J usage is TRBJ1-1, with 8 nucleotides matching TRBD1. CDR1 SQVTM and CDR2 ANQGSEA come from the germline V gene. V lost 7 bases and J lost 5; bases outside the gene matches: 9. CDR3 length: 13 residues. The CDR3 DNA sequence: TGCAGCGCTGACGGGGACAGGAATACTGAAGCTTTCTTT. It specifies CSADGDRNTEAFF.

This clonotype was recorded a few times. This rearrangement joins TRBV20-1 to TRBJ2-7, with D tentatively TRBD2 (5 bases). CDR3 length: 10 residues. V was trimmed by 6 bases and J by 5 bases, leaving 8 bases between them. CDR1 and CDR2 (germline): DFQATT, SNEGSKA (reference sequence). The chain's CDR3 is CSAEADEQYF. The CDR3 DNA follows: TGCAGTGCGGAAGCGGACGAGCAGTACTTC.

Remarks on this clonotype: One base away lies a much larger clone, so this may be a sequencing read error. The J gene is TRBJ1-6, the V gene TRBV28; 7 positions agree with TRBD1. The germline gives CDR1 MDHEN, CDR2 SYDVKM. This CDR3 comprises 14 residues. CDR3 bases: TGTGCCAGCACCCAGGGGGTGAGGGATTCACCCCCCCACTTT. This translates into CASTQGVRDSPPHF.

This clonotype was observed many times. J is TRBJ2-3 and V is TRBV6-5; the match to TRBD2 covers 10 bases. V lost 5 bases, J lost 4 bases, and 9 bases stayed unmatched. The CDR3 consists of 16 residues. Per germline, CDR1 MNHEY and CDR2 SVGAGI. This CDR3 reads CASSPLAGEQADTQYF. The CDR3 coding sequence is TGTGCCAGCAGTCCGCTAGCGGGAGAACAGGCAGATACGCAGTATTTT.

This clonotype has ten or more counts. The V and J genes are TRBV27 and TRBJ2-5; 7 nucleotides agree with TRBD2. CDR1 and CDR2 from the germline V gene are MNHEY and SMNVEV (reference sequence). V lost 2 bases and J lost 0; bases outside the gene matches: 6. The CDR3 spans 16 residues. In DNA, the CDR3 is TGTGCCAGCAGTTTAAATAGCGGGCATTACCAAGAGACCCAGTACTTC. Protein product: CASSLNSGHYQETQYF.

There are many counts of this clonotype. The chain uses TRBV20-1 and TRBJ1-6, with unresolved D. The V gene's germline CDR1 is DFQATT and CDR2 SNEGSKA (reference sequence). This CDR3 region has 14 residues. Trimming removed 0 bases at V and 4 bases at J, with 7 bases between. CDR3 residues: CSARDPEYNSPLHF. The CDR3 nucleotides are TGCAGTGCTAGAGATCCCGAATATAATTCACCCCTCCACTTT.

The V gene is TRBV7-2, the J gene TRBJ2-7; D is undetermined. CDR3 length: 13 residues. The V end was cut by 6 bases, the J end by 4 bases, with 13 bases between. Germline-derived CDR1 and CDR2 are SGHTA and FQGNSA. CDR3 loop: CASSPTRSYEQYF. In DNA form, the CDR3 reads TGTGCCAGCAGTCCGACTCGCTCTTACGAGCAGTACTTC.

In this sample, this clonotype turned up many times. V and J are TRBV5-1 and TRBJ1-2, with D unclear. Per the germline V gene, CDR1 is SGHRS and CDR2 is YFSETQ. Trimming shortened V by 0 bases and J by 0 bases, and 12 bases separated the two germline ends. The CDR3 is 16 residues long. The CDR3 protein is CASSLAGRRANYGYTF. Written as DNA, the CDR3 is TGCGCCAGCAGCTTGGCCGGCCGTCGGGCTAACTATGGCTACACCTTC. The entire variable domain, with the rest obtained from reference TRBV5-1 and TRBJ1-2, is as follows: KAGVTQTPRYLIKTRGQQVTLSCSPISGHRSVSWYQQTPGQGLQFLFEYFSETQRNKGNFPGRFSGRQFSNSRSEMNVSTLELGDSALYLCASSLAGRRANYGYTFGSGTRLTVV.

This clonotype was counted ten times or more. The V call is TRBV2, the J call TRBJ2-1; the match to TRBD1 covers 10 bases. The CDR3 is made up of 14 amino acids. With 7 bases clipped from V and 8 bases from J, the junction kept 8 bases outside the gene matches. From germline, CDR1 is SNHLY and CDR2 FYNNEI. The CDR3 loop is CASIGTGDKHEQFF. CDR3 in DNA: TGTGCCAGCATAGGGACAGGGGATAAGCATGAGCAGTTCTTC.

This clonotype was counted ten times or more. The gene calls are TRBV7-9 and TRBJ2-5; D might be TRBD1 (6 bases). The CDR3 has 13 amino acids. V was pared by 5 bases and J by 1 base, with 8 bases between. Germline loops: CDR1 SEHNR, CDR2 FQNEAQ (reference sequence). CDR3 sequence: CASSLDSQETQYF. CDR3 coding DNA: TGTGCCAGCAGCCTGGACAGCCAAGAGACCCAGTACTTC.

The chain employs TRBV12-3 or TRBV12-4 and TRBJ2-7, with 7 bases fitting TRBD1. The CDR3 is 12 residues long. The trim removed 7 bases at V and 6 bases at J, leaving 6 bases unmatched. The CDR3 DNA is TGTGCCAGCAACCTGACAGGGCGCGAGCAGTACTTC. Amino acids: CASNLTGREQYF.

This clonotype was counted ten times or more. This chain joins TRBV7-2 and TRBJ2-1, with 8 nucleotides matching TRBD2. Germline CDR1 is SGHTA and CDR2 is FQGNSA. After removal of 1 base from V and 8 bases from J, the junction contained 4 bases not matched to a gene. The CDR3 spans 14 residues. CDR3 loop: CASSLGLAGYEQFF. The CDR3 region has the DNA TGTGCCAGCAGCTTAGGCCTAGCGGGTTATGAGCAGTTCTTC. Using reference TRBV7-2 and TRBJ2-1 for the parts outside the CDR3, the full variable domain is GAGVSQSPSNKVTEKGKDVELRCDPISGHTALYWYRQSLGQGLEFLIYFQGNSAPDKSGLPSDRFSAERTGGSVSTLTIQRTQQEDSAVYLCASSLGLAGYEQFFGPGTRLTVL.

Turning to this clonotype: A much larger clone differs from this one at a single base, so this may be a read error. The chain uses TRBV12-3 or TRBV12-4 and TRBJ1-5; the D is unclear. V gave up 4 bases and J gave up 7 bases, with 20 bases separating them. The CDR3 loop spans 16 amino acids. CDR3 region: CASSSSNQRFEQPQHF. The CDR3, as DNA: TGTGCCAGCAGTTCCTCCAACCAAAGGTTCGAGCAGCCCCAGCATTTT.

This clonotype was picked up many times. V gene TRBV18 combines with J gene TRBJ2-1, with 13 positions matching TRBD2. With 4 bases clipped from V and 7 bases from J, the junction kept 7 bases outside the gene matches. The CDR3 length is 16 residues. The germline V gene has CDR1 KGHSH and CDR2 LQKENI. The CDR3 region has the DNA TGTGCCAGCTCACTATACCGGACTAGCGGGAGTAATGAGCAGTTCTTC. It codes for CASSLYRTSGSNEQFF.

This clonotype was seen a handful of times. This chain links TRBV3-1 with TRBJ1-6; D gene uncertain. V was trimmed by 2 bases and J by 8 bases, leaving 16 bases between them. The V gene's germline CDR1 is LGHDT and CDR2 YNNKEL (reference sequence). The CDR3 runs to 16 residues. The CDR3 sequence: CASSQPRGLQHSPLHF. Written as DNA, the CDR3 is TGTGCCAGCAGCCAACCCCGGGGTCTTCAGCATTCACCCCTCCACTTT.

This clonotype was detected ten times or more. This rearrangement joins TRBV12-3 or TRBV12-4 to TRBJ1-5, with TRBD1 identical over 7 bases. The CDR3 consists of 15 residues. V shed 5 bases and J 0 bases; nucleotides not matched to a gene: 4. DNA for the CDR3: TGTGCCAGCAGTCCGACAGGGATTAGCAATCAGCCCCAGCATTTT. Translation: CASSPTGISNQPQHF.

This clonotype was recorded a few times. The V gene is TRBV18, the J gene TRBJ2-3; D remains ambiguous. Germline V CDR1 and CDR2: KGHSH, LQKENI. The CDR3 length is 13 residues. The germline V and J ends were trimmed by 3 bases and 4 bases, with 8 bases remaining between them. DNA of the CDR3: TGTGCCAGCTCACCGCCCACATCAGATACGCAGTATTTT. This sequence encodes CASSPPTSDTQYF.

This clonotype was recorded a few times. The chain joins TRBV7-9 to TRBJ2-7, with 9 nucleotides matching TRBD2. The CDR3 is 16 amino acids. CDR1 and CDR2 (germline): SEHNR, FQNEAQ (reference sequence). V gave up 6 bases and J gave up 5 bases; unmatched junction bases: 14. The CDR3 DNA follows: TGTGCCAGCAGGTCTAGCGGGAACGCCGGTCGCGACGAGCAGTACTTC. Translation: CASRSSGNAGRDEQYF.

This clonotype was recorded at least ten times. The genes are TRBV29-1 and TRBJ2-1, with D maybe TRBD1 (6 bases). The CDR3 is made up of 16 amino acids. Trimming removed 7 bases from V and 6 bases from J, with 25 bases in between. The germline V gene encodes CDR1 SQVTM and CDR2 ANQGSEA. CDR3 nucleotide sequence: TGCAGCGCTAACGGGACACCAAACAGAGGAGGCAATGAGCAGTTCTTC. It specifies CSANGTPNRGGNEQFF.

This clonotype came up many times. V gene TRBV15 combines with J gene TRBJ2-5; 7 bases are a match to TRBD1. CDR3 length: 13 residues. V was clipped by 7 bases and J by 0 bases; unmatched bases: 2. In germline, CDR1 is LNHNV, CDR2 YYDKDF (reference sequence). This CDR3 reads CATIGTDQETQYF. The CDR3 DNA sequence: TGTGCCACCATCGGGACAGACCAAGAGACCCAGTACTTC.

A few counts support this clonotype. This chain links TRBV7-2 with TRBJ2-5, with D possibly TRBD1 on 6 matching bases. The CDR3 has 14 residues. CDR1 and CDR2 (germline): SGHTA, FQGNSA. The ends were cut back, 5 bases at V and 0 bases at J, with 10 bases in the middle. The CDR3, as DNA: TGTGCCAGCAGCCCCGGACAGCACCAAGAGACCCAGTACTTC. Protein: CASSPGQHQETQYF. Together with reference TRBV7-2 and TRBJ2-5, the CDR3 gives the full variable domain: GAGVSQSPSNKVTEKGKDVELRCDPISGHTALYWYRQSLGQGLEFLIYFQGNSAPDKSGLPSDRFSAERTGGSVSTLTIQRTQQEDSAVYLCASSPGQHQETQYFGPGTRLLVL.

This chain joins TRBV7-2 and TRBJ2-5, with a weak D call TRBD2 (7 bases). Trimming cost V 5 bases and J 5 bases, with 18 bases left between them. CDR1 is SGHTA and CDR2 is FQGNSA in the germline V gene. This CDR3 has 15 residues. DNA of the CDR3: TGTGCCAGCAGCGCTAGGGGGGGGGATTGGGAGACCCAGTACTTC. It specifies CASSARGGDWETQYF. Full variable domain (outside the CDR3, taken from reference TRBV7-2 and TRBJ2-5): GAGVSQSPSNKVTEKGKDVELRCDPISGHTALYWYRQSLGQGLEFLIYFQGNSAPDKSGLPSDRFSAERTGGSVSTLTIQRTQQEDSAVYLCASSARGGDWETQYFGPGTRLLVL.

This clonotype was detected many times. The chain couples TRBV5-6 to TRBJ2-1; 12 positions match TRBD2. This CDR3 contains 16 residues. Germline-derived CDR1 and CDR2 are SGHDT and YYEEEE. J was trimmed by 8 bases and V by 4 bases; bases with no gene match: 10. For the CDR3, the DNA is TGTGCCAGCAGCAACTTTAGACTAGCGGGAGCCTATGAGCAGTTCTTC. It encodes CASSNFRLAGAYEQFF.

The chain joins TRBV7-2 to TRBJ2-7; the match to TRBD1 covers 8 bases. The germline gives CDR1 SGHTA, CDR2 FQGNSA. The CDR3 runs 14 residues. The ends lost 5 bases at V and 6 bases at J; junction bases unmatched: 9. The DNA for the CDR3 is TGTGCCAGCAGCACGGACAGGGTGGATAGCGAGCAGTACTTC. This sequence encodes CASSTDRVDSEQYF.

At least ten counts were recorded for this clonotype. This chain joins TRBV13 and TRBJ1-6; 7 bases agree with TRBD1. The CDR3 runs to 14 residues. Trimming at V came to 5 bases and at J to 10 bases, leaving 8 bases not matched to a gene. Germline V CDR1 and CDR2: PRHDT, FYEKMQ (reference sequence). CDR3 residues: CASSINRGRSPLHF. The DNA of the CDR3 is TGTGCCAGCAGCATAAACAGGGGACGGTCACCCCTCCACTTT.